This TCR beta chain was observed in a study of blood T cell repertoires in COVID-19. The data were produced by immunoSEQ multiplex PCR, yet TCRdb's version contains in-frame clones alone and is incomplete. The sample carries 250,000 to 350,000 clones, roughly nine tenths recorded once. There are 11 residues in the CDR3. CDR1 and CDR2 from the germline V gene are DFQATT and SNEGSKA (reference sequence). Trimming pared 6 bases from V and 3 bases from J, leaving 9 bases between. The receptor was isolated from a woman between 25 and 40 years old who had recovered from COVID-19. The J gene is TRBJ2-7, the V gene TRBV20-1; D call uncertain. The sequencing sample was made of PBMCs or T cells enriched from blood (not recorded which). The CDR3: CSARGNYEQYF. CDR3 sequence (DNA): TGCAGTGCCCGCGGCAACTACGAGCAGTACTTC.